This T cell receptor beta chain was identified in a study of blood T cell repertoires in COVID-19. As for the study in general: Sample material is recorded as cDNA or gDNA derived from T cells, B-cell-depleted T cells, or PBMCs.

In germline, CDR1 is MNHNY, CDR2 SVGAGI (reference sequence). V was clipped by 5 bases and J by 2 bases, with 21 bases between them. The CDR3 runs 17 residues. In the original analysis: Reference gene primer amplification gave estimated nucleated cell counts. TCRdb's table, derived via immunoSEQ multiplex PCR, lists solely in-frame clones and lacks some. V, J and clone size are those of that table, while D and trimming were read from the DNA. The sample lists around 370,000 clones, under 95% occurring once. The source of this sequence is a woman aged 18-29 years who had recovered from COVID-19. The gene calls are TRBV6-6 and TRBJ1-2; D may be TRBD1 (5 bases). The sequenced material came from peripheral blood. CDR3 region: CASSRTALMGPNYGYTF. Here the CDR3 DNA reads TGTGCCAGCAGTCGCACTGCGCTCATGGGGCCCAACTATGGCTACACCTTC.